The clone carrying this TCR beta chain was seen ten or more times. Its target is not known. The germline V gene has CDR1 MRHNA and CDR2 SNTAGT. CDR3 length: 21 amino acids. Germline trimming cut 2 bases from V and 4 bases from J; bases unmatched to any gene: 17. The record originates from a study of T cells in Graves' hyperthyroidism and ophthalmopathy. Study-wide results and limits: Ophthalmopathy got predicted by the model a median around 6.8 months before its onset. Most clonotypes that expanded in the thyroid above 0.001 also showed up in blood.

Clinical Activity Scores of at least 3, NOSPECS grades of at least 4 and durations under 3 months characterized ophthalmopathy patients. TCR beta CDR3 sequences were amplified from RNA transcripts. With the HTBI primer set, the TCR CDR3 went through a first round of RT-PCR. TCRdb processed the multiplex PCR reads anew with MiXCR; each CDR3 protein has one entry. This table holds 400,000 to 550,000 distinct CDR3 sequences, around 22% found once. Sequencing used blood. The chain employs TRBV6-4 and TRBJ2-2; 12 bases are shared with TRBD1. This TCR was recovered from a woman aged 25 to 39 with Graves' ophthalmopathy. CDR3 coding DNA: TGTGCCAGCAGTGACCAGGCCCCGGGACAGGGGGCGCAGTGGGGCACCGGGGAGCTGTTTTTT. This sequence encodes CASSDQAPGQGAQWGTGELFF.